The rows below give T cell receptor beta chains drawn from one sample of a study of CD8 T cells in ankylosing spondylitis. TCRdb re-called the 5' RACE reads with MiXCR, one entry per CDR3 protein. The sample yields fewer than 350,000 distinct CDR3 sequences, around 10% seen once. The specimen was blood, either unsorted or a sorted T cell fraction (not recorded which). These receptors originate from a female donor with ankylosing spondylitis or in good health (not recorded which). Each CDR3 is given with its conserved first and last residue. Fields, in order: clone size, CDR3 length, V gene, J gene, D gene, CDR3 DNA, CDR3 protein. The D gene is left open where the match is weak. Size is stated for part of the rows, as once, few or many counts, or as a class when the clone is expanded.

medium-sized	15	TRBV20-1	TRBJ1-1	-	TGCAGTGCTAGAGATGTGGCAGACTGGGACACTGAAGCTTTCTTT	CSARDVADWDTEAFF
-	14	TRBV6-1	TRBJ1-4	-	TGTGCCAGCAGTGAAGGGACAACTAATGAAAAACTGTTTTTT	CASSEGTTNEKLFF
many	14	TRBV29-1	TRBJ2-1	TRBD2	TGCAGCGTGGGCCGAGCGGGGAGGGGCAATGAGCAGTTCTTC	CSVGRAGRGNEQFF
many	12	TRBV5-1	TRBJ1-1	-	TGCGCCAGCAGCTGGGACGACACTGAAGCTTTCTTT	CASSWDDTEAFF
many	14	TRBV20-1	TRBJ1-1	-	TGCAGTGCTAGACGGGAGAATATGAACACTGAAGCTTTCTTT	CSARRENMNTEAFF
many	16	TRBV5-1	TRBJ2-3	TRBD2	TGCGCCAGCAGCTTGGAGCTAGCGGGGGGGCCTGATACGCAGTATTTT	CASSLELAGGPDTQYF
-	14	TRBV20-1	TRBJ1-1	-	TGCAGTGCTAGTCCGGGGTCGGGGAACACTGAAGCTTTCTTT	CSASPGSGNTEAFF
many	14	TRBV12-3/TRBV12-4	TRBJ1-1	-	TGTGCCAGCAGTTTATGGAATGTGAACACTGAAGCTTTCTTT	CASSLWNVNTEAFF
-	12	TRBV7-9	TRBJ2-1	-	TGTGCCAGCGTAAAGGGGATAGGGGAGCAGTTCTTC	CASVKGIGEQFF
many	18	TRBV11-2	TRBJ2-3	TRBD2	TGTGCCAGCAGCCCGGGACTAGCGGGTTTAGCTTGGGCAGATACGCAGTATTTT	CASSPGLAGLAWADTQYF
many	13	TRBV5-1	TRBJ1-1	TRBD1	TGCGCCAGCAGCTCCGGGACAGGACTTGAAGCTTTCTTT	CASSSGTGLEAFF
-	11	TRBV29-1	TRBJ1-2	-	TGCAGCATCTCCTTAGGGACGGCCTTTAATTTC	CSISLGTAFNF
-	15	TRBV15	TRBJ2-7	TRBD2	TGTGCCACCAGCAAAAGGTCTAGCGGGTTCTACGAGCAGTACTTC	CATSKRSSGFYEQYF
few	18	TRBV10-2	TRBJ2-2	-	TGCGCCAGCAGTCAGGGCAGGGACCCCCCGTTGTACACCGGGGAGCTGTTTTTT	CASSQGRDPPLYTGELFF
few	16	TRBV4-1	TRBJ1-5	TRBD1	TGCGCCAGCAGCCACCGGGACAGGGGGCTCAATCAGCCCCAGCATTTT	CASSHRDRGLNQPQHF
-	15	TRBV7-3	TRBJ2-1	TRBD1	TGTGCCAGCAGCTTAACACAGGGGAAGTACAATGAGCAGTTCTTC	CASSLTQGKYNEQFF
many	16	TRBV11-2	TRBJ2-2	TRBD2	TGTGCCAGCAGTAGATTACTAGCGGGAGGGCCCGGGGAGCTGTTTTTT	CASSRLLAGGPGELFF
many	16	TRBV9	TRBJ2-1	-	TGTGCCAGCAGCGTAGAAGGTGTACGGGCCGACAATGAGCAGTTCTTC	CASSVEGVRADNEQFF
few	16	TRBV20-1	TRBJ1-2	TRBD1	TGCAGTGCTAGCCGGGGACAGGCTGACGAAGTCTATGGCTACACCTTC	CSASRGQADEVYGYTF
-	17	TRBV14	TRBJ2-1	-	TGTGCCAGCAGCCAAGGCACGACCGGACTCCCCCGGAATGAGCAGTTCTTC	CASSQGTTGLPRNEQFF
-	16	TRBV19	TRBJ2-1	-	TGTGCCAGTAGTATCCGAGCGGTCAGCTCCTACAATGAGCAGTTCTTC	CASSIRAVSSYNEQFF
many	11	TRBV10-2	TRBJ2-7	-	TGCGCCAGCACTCACTTTCACGAGCAGTACTTC	CASTHFHEQYF
many	14	TRBV20-1	TRBJ2-1	-	TGCAGTGCTAGAGATCAGTGGGATTACAATGAGCAGTTCTTC	CSARDQWDYNEQFF
many	13	TRBV7-8	TRBJ2-7	-	TGTGCCAGCAGCTTAGCCGCCTACTACGAGCAGTACTTC	CASSLAAYYEQYF
-	15	TRBV7-9	TRBJ1-1	TRBD1	TGTGCCGGAGCATGGGGAACAGGGGCCAACACTGAAGCTTTCTTT	CAGAWGTGANTEAFF
few	18	TRBV7-4	TRBJ2-3	TRBD2	TGTGCCAGCAGCTTATTCGGCTCCCGCGGGGGTAGCACAGATACGCAGTATTTT	CASSLFGSRGGSTDTQYF
few	15	TRBV20-1	TRBJ2-1	TRBD2	TGCAGTGCTGGGTGGACTAGCGGGGGGGCCGATGAGCAGTTCTTC	CSAGWTSGGADEQFF
-	14	TRBV5-1	TRBJ2-3	TRBD2	TGCGCCAGCAGCTTCACTAGCGGCACAGATACGCAGTATTTT	CASSFTSGTDTQYF
many	14	TRBV12-3/TRBV12-4	TRBJ2-1	-	TGTGCCAGCACGCCGTCGGGAGCCTACAATGAGCAGTTCTTC	CASTPSGAYNEQFF
few	15	TRBV5-1	TRBJ1-5	TRBD1	TGCGCCAGCAGCGCTGGGACAGATAGCAATCAGCCCCATCATTTT	CASSAGTDSNQPHHF
-	13	TRBV12-3/TRBV12-4	TRBJ2-1	-	TGTGCCAGCCGTCCGGGGCTAGCGAATGAGCAGTTCTTC	CASRPGLANEQFF
many	13	TRBV20-1	TRBJ2-3	-	TGCAGTGCCCCGCGGGCTAGCACAGATACGCAGTATTTT	CSAPRASTDTQYF
-	18	TRBV5-1	TRBJ2-3	-	TGCGCCAGCACCCTGACAACACGGGACCGGTGGGTAACAGATACGCAGTATTTT	CASTLTTRDRWVTDTQYF
few	15	TRBV10-3	TRBJ2-1	TRBD2	TGTGCCATTACGCCCGCGGGTAGCGGGCCTTCGGAGCAGTTCTTC	CAITPAGSGPSEQFF
-	14	TRBV20-1	TRBJ2-3	TRBD2	TGCAGTGCTACAGGACTAGCGGGGGGGGATACGCAGTATTTT	CSATGLAGGDTQYF
many	14	TRBV5-1	TRBJ1-2	TRBD1	TGCGCCAGCAGCTCCGGACAGGGCTTAGAAGGCTACACCTTC	CASSSGQGLEGYTF
many	13	TRBV28	TRBJ1-2	TRBD1	TGTGCCAGCAACATACAGGGGGGTCCGGGCTACACCTTC	CASNIQGGPGYTF
many	11	TRBV5-1	TRBJ2-7	-	TGCGCCAGCAGAGCGACCTACGAGCAGTACTTC	CASRATYEQYF
many	11	TRBV15	TRBJ2-1	-	TGTGCCACCGGGGGGAAAAATGAGCAGTTCTTC	CATGGKNEQFF
many	13	TRBV10-3	TRBJ1-1	-	TGTGCCATCAGGCGGGACATGAACACTGAAGCTTTCTTT	CAIRRDMNTEAFF
many	14	TRBV6-1	TRBJ2-2	-	TGTGCCAGCAGGCCTACAGCGAACACCGGGGAGCTGTTTTTT	CASRPTANTGELFF
few	15	TRBV27	TRBJ1-2	-	TGTGCCAGCAGTCCGGACCGCCTCAACTACTATGGCTACACCTTC	CASSPDRLNYYGYTF
few	13	TRBV20-1	TRBJ2-7	-	TGCAGTGCCAAGACCACCTCTTCCTACGAGCAGTACTTC	CSAKTTSSYEQYF
-	18	TRBV5-1	TRBJ2-1	-	TGCGCCAGCAGCCCCTCGGCCAGGGGGACTGGGCCGTACAATGAGCAGTTCTTC	CASSPSARGTGPYNEQFF
many	14	TRBV9	TRBJ1-1	-	TGTGCCAGCAGCGTAGATCAGGGAAGGACTGAAGCTTTCTTT	CASSVDQGRTEAFF
-	13	TRBV7-9	TRBJ1-1	-	TGTGCCAACAGCTTACCAGGGGATACTGAAGCTTTCTTT	CANSLPGDTEAFF
many	13	TRBV5-1	TRBJ2-7	-	TGCGCCAGCAGCTCCCAGGGGTCTAGGGAGCAGTACTTC	CASSSQGSREQYF
many	15	TRBV20-1	TRBJ2-1	TRBD2	TGCAGTGCTCATGATGTGGGACTATCATACAATGAGCAGTTCTTC	CSAHDVGLSYNEQFF
many	15	TRBV5-1	TRBJ1-1	-	TGCGCCAGCAGCTTGGGTGGTCACATGAACACTGAAGCTTTCTTT	CASSLGGHMNTEAFF
many	17	TRBV11-2	TRBJ2-1	TRBD2	TGTGCCAGCAGCTTAGATATAGGCGGCGGGAGACGTGATGAGCAGTTCTTC	CASSLDIGGGRRDEQFF
many	14	TRBV10-3	TRBJ1-2	-	TGTGCCATCAGCACGGGCCACCAAAACTATGGCTACACCTTC	CAISTGHQNYGYTF
many	15	TRBV4-3	TRBJ2-1	TRBD2	TGCGCCAGCAGCCAAGAAGGGACTAGCGTAAATGAGCAGTTCTTC	CASSQEGTSVNEQFF